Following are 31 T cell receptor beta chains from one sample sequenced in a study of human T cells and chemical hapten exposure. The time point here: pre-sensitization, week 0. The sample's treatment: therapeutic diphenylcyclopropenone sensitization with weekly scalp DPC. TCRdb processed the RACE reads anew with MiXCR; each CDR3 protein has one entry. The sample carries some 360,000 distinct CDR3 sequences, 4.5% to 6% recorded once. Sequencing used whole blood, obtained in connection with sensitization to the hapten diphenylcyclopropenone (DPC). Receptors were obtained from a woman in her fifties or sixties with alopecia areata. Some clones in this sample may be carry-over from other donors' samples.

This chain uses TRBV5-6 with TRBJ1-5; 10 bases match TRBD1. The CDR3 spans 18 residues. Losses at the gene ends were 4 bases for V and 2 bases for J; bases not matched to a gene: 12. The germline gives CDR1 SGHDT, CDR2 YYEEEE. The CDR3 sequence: CASSVRDRGRFGNQPQHF. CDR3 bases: TGTGCCAGCAGCGTCCGGGACAGGGGTCGGTTCGGCAATCAGCCCCAGCATTTT.

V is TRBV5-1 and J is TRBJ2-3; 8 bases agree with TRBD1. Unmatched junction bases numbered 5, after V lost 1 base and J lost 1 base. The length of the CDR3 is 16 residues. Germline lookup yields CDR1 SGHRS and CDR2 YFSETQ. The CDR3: CASSLTTGGGTDTQYF. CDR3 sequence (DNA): TGCGCCAGCAGCTTGACTACAGGGGGAGGCACAGATACGCAGTATTTT.

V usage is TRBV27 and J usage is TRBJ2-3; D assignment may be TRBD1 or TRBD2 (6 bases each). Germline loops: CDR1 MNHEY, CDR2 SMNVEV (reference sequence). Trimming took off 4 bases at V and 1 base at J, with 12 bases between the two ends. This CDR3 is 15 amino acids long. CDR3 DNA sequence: TGTGCCAGCAGTTGGGGGGCTCGCGGCACAGATACGCAGTATTTT. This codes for CASSWGARGTDTQYF.

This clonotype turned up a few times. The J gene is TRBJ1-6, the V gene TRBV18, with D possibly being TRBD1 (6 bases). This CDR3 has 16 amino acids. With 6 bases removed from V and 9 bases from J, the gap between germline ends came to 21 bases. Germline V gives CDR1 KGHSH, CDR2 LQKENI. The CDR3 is CASSRMNRDPSSPLHF. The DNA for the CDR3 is TGTGCCAGCTCCCGGATGAACAGGGACCCCAGTTCACCCCTCCACTTT.

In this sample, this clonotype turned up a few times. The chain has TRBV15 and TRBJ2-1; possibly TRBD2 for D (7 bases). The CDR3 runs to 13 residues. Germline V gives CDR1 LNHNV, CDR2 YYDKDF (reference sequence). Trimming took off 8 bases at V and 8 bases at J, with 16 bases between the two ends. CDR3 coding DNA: TGTGCCACCGGACCCTTAGGGGGGGATGAGCAGTTCTTC. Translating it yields CATGPLGGDEQFF.

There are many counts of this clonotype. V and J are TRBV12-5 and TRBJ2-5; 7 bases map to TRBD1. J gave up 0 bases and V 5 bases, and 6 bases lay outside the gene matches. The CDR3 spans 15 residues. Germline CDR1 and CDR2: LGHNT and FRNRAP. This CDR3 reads CASGASDRYQETQYF. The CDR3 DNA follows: TGTGCTAGTGGTGCTTCGGACAGGTACCAAGAGACCCAGTACTTC.

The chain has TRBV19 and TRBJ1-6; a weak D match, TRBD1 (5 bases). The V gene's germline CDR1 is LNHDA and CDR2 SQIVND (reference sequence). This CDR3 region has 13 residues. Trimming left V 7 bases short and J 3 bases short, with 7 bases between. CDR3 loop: CASMGDYNSPLHF. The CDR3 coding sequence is TGTGCCAGTATGGGGGACTATAATTCACCCCTCCACTTT.

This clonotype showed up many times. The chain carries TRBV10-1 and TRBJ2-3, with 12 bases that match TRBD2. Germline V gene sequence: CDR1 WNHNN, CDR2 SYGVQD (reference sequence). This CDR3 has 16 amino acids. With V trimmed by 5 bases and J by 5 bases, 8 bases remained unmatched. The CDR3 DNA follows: TGCGCCAGCAGTCTGCTAGCGGGAGGGTTTCAAGATACGCAGTATTTT. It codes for CASSLLAGGFQDTQYF.

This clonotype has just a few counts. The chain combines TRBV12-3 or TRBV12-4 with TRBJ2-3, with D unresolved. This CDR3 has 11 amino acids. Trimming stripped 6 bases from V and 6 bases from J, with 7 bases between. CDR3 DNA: TGTGCCAGCAGGCGAATGGATACGCAGTATTTT. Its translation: CASRRMDTQYF.

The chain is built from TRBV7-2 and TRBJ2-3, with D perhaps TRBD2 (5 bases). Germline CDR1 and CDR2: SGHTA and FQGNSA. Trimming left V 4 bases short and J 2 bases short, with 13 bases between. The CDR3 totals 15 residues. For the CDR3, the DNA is TGTGCCAGCAGCTACATCTCCGGGGTCACAGATACGCAGTATTTT. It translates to CASSYISGVTDTQYF.

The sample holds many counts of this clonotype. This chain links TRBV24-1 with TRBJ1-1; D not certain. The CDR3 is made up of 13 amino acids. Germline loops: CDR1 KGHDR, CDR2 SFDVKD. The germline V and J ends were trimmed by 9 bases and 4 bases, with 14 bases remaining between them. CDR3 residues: CATAGPLGTEAFF. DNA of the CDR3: TGTGCCACCGCTGGACCGCTTGGCACTGAAGCTTTCTTT.

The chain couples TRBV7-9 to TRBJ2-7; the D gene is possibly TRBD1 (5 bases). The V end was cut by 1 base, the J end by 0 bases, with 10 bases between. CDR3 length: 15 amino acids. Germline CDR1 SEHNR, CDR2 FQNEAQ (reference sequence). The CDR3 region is CASSLVQGLSYEQYF. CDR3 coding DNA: TGTGCCAGCAGCTTAGTCCAGGGCCTCTCCTACGAGCAGTACTTC.

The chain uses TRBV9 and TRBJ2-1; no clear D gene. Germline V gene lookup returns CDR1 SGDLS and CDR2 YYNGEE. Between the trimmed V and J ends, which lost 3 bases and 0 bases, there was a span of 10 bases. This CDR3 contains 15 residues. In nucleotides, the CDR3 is TGTGCCAGCAGCGGTGACGTGGGCTCCTACAATGAGCAGTTCTTC. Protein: CASSGDVGSYNEQFF.

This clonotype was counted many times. CDR3 protein: CASSPGPNTGELFF. The CDR3 DNA reads TGTGCCAGCAGCCCGGGCCCCAACACCGGGGAGCTGTTTTTT. The genes are TRBV27 and TRBJ2-2, with no clear D. V shed 6 bases and J shed 2 bases, with 10 bases lying between them. Germline CDR1 and CDR2: MNHEY and SMNVEV (reference sequence). The CDR3 extends over 14 amino acids.

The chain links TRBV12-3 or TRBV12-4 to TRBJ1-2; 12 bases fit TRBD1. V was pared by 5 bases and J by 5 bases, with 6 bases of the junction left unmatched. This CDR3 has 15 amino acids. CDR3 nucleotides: TGTGCCAGCAGTCGGGGGGACAGGGGGCCGTATGGCTACACCTTC. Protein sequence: CASSRGDRGPYGYTF.

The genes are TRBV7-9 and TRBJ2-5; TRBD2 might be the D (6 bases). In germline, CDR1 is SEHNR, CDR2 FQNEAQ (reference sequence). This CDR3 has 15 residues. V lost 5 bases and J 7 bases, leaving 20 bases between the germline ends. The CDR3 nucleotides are TGTGCCAGCAGCCCCCCCCCGGGAGACCCGGGGACCCAGTACTTC. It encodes CASSPPPGDPGTQYF.

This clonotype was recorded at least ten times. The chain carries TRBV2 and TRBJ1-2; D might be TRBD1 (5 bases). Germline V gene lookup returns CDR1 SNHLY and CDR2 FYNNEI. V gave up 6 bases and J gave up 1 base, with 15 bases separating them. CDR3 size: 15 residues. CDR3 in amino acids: CASRDPGRLNYGYTF. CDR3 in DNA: TGTGCCAGCAGGGATCCGGGACGGCTTAACTATGGCTACACCTTC.

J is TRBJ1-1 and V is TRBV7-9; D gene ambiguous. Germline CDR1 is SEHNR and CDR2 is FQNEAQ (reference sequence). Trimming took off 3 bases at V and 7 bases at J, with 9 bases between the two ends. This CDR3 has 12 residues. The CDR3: CASSLVADEAFF. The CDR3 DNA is TGTGCCAGCAGCTTGGTGGCGGATGAAGCTTTCTTT.

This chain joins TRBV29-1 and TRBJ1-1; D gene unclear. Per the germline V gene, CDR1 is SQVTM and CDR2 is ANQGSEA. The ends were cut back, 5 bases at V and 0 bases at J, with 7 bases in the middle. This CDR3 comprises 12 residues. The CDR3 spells CSVHRLNTEAFF. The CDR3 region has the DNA TGCAGCGTTCACAGATTGAACACTGAAGCTTTCTTT.

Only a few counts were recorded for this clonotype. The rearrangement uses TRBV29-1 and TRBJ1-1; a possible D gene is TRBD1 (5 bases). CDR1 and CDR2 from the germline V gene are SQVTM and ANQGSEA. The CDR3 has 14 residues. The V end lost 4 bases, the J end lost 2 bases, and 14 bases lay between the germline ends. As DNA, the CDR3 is TGCAGCGTTGGCCCCCGGGGCATAAACACTGAAGCTTTCTTT. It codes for CSVGPRGINTEAFF.

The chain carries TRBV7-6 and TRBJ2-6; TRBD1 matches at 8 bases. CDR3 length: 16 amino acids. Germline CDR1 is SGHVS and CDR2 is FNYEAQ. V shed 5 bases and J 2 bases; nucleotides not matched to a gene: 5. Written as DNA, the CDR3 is TGTGCCAGCAGCACAACACAGGGGGCTGGGGCCAACGTCCTGACTTTC. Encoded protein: CASSTTQGAGANVLTF.

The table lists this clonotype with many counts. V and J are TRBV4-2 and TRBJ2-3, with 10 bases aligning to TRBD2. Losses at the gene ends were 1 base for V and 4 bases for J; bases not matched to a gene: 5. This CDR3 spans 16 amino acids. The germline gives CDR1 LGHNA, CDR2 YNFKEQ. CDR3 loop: CASSQVSGGAADTQYF. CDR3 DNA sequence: TGTGCCAGCAGCCAAGTGAGCGGGGGGGCCGCAGATACGCAGTATTTT.

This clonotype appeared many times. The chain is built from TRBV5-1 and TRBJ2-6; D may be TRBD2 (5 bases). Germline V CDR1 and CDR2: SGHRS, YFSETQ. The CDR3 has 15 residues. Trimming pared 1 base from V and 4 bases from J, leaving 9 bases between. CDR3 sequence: CASSLPGVGANVLTF. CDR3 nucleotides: TGCGCCAGCAGCTTGCCCGGGGTAGGGGCCAACGTCCTGACTTTC.

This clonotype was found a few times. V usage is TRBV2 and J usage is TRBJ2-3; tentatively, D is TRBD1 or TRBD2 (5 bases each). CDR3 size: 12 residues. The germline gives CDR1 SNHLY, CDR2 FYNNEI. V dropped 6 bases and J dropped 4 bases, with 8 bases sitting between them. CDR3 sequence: CASRGVPDTQYF. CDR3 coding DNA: TGTGCCAGCAGGGGGGTCCCAGATACGCAGTATTTT.

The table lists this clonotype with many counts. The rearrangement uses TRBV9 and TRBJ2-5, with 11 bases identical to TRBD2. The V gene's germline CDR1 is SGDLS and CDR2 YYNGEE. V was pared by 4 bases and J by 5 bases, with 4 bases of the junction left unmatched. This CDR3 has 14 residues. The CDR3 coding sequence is TGTGCCAGCAGCCCGACTAGCGGGGACGAGACCCAGTACTTC. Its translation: CASSPTSGDETQYF.

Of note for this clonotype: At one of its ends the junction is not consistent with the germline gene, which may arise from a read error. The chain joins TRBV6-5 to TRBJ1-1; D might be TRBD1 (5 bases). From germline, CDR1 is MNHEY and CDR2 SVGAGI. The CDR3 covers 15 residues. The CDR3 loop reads CACSYWGEGNTEAFF. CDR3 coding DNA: TGTGCCTGCAGTTACTGGGGGGAGGGGAACACTGAAGCTTTCTTT.

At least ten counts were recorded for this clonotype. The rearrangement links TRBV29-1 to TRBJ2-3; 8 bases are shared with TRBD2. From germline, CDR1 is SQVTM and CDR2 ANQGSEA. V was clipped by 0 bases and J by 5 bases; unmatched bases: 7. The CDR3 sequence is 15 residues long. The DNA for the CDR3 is TGCAGCGTTGAAGATCGGGGGGGCCCGGAAGATACGCAGTATTTT. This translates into CSVEDRGGPEDTQYF.

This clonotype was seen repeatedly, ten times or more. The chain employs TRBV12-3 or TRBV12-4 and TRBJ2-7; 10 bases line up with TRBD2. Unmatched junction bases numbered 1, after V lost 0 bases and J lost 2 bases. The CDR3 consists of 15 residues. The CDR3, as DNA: TGTGCCAGCAGTTTAGCACTAGCGGGACCCTACGAGCAGTACTTC. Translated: CASSLALAGPYEQYF.

CDR3 in DNA: TGTGCCAGCAGTTTAAGACCGAGTAATGAAAAACTGTTTTTT. It codes for CASSLRPSNEKLFF. The V and J genes are TRBV12-3 or TRBV12-4 and TRBJ1-4; no clear D. Trimming took 2 bases from V and 4 from J, leaving 8 bases between them. There are 14 residues in the CDR3.

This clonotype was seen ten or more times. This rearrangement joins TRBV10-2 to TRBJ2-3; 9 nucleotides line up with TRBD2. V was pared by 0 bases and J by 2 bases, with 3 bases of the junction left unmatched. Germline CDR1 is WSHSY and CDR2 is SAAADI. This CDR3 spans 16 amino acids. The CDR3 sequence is CASSESGGRATDTQYF. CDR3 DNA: TGCGCCAGCAGTGAGTCGGGCGGGAGGGCCACAGATACGCAGTATTTT.

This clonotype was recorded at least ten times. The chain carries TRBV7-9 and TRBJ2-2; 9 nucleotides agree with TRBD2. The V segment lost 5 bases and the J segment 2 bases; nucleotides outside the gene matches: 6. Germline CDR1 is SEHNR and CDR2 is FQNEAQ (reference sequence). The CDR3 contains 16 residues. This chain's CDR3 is CASSVPGLANTGELFF. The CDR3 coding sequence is TGTGCCAGCAGCGTCCCGGGACTAGCAAACACCGGGGAGCTGTTTTTT. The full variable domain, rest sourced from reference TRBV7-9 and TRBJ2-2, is DTGVSQNPRHKITKRGQNVTFRCDPISEHNRLYWYRQTLGQGPEFLTYFQNEAQLEKSRLLSDRFSAERPKGSFSTLEIQRTEQGDSAMYLCASSVPGLANTGELFFGEGSRLTVL.